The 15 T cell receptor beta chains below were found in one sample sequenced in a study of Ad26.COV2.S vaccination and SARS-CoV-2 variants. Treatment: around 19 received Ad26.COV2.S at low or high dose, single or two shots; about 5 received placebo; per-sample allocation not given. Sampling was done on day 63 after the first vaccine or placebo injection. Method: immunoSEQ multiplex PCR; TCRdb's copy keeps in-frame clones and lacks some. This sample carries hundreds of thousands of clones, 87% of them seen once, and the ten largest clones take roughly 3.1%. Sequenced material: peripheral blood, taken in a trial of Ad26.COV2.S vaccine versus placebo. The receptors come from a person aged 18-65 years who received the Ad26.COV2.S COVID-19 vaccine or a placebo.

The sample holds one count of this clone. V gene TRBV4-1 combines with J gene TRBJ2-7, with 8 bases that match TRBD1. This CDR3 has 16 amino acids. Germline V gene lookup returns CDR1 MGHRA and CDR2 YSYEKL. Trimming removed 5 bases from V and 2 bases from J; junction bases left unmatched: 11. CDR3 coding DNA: TGCGCCAGCAGCGCCCCGGGACAGGACACAACCTACGAGCAGTACTTC. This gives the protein CASSAPGQDTTYEQYF.

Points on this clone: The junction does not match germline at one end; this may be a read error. CDR3 amino acids: CAWRAPGQGAVSAHF. Here the CDR3 DNA reads TGTGCCTGGAGAGCTCCGGGACAGGGGGCCGTATCAGCCCACTTC. The chain is built from TRBV30 and TRBJ2-4; 12 positions match TRBD1. Germline V gene data show CDR1 as GTSNPN and CDR2 as SVGIG (reference sequence). This CDR3 is 15 amino acids long.

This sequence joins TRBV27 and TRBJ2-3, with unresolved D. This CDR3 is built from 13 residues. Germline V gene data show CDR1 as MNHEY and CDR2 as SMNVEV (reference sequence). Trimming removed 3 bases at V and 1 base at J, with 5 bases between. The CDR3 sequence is CASSFQGTDTQYF. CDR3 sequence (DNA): TGTGCCAGCAGTTTCCAGGGCACAGATACGCAGTATTTT.

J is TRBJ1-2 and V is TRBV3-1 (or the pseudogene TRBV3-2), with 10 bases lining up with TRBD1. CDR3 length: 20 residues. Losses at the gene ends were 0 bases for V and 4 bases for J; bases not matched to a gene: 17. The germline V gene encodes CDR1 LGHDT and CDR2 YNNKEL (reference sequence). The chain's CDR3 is CASSQEGGDRGPNAVYGYTF. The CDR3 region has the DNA TGTGCCAGCAGCCAAGAGGGGGGCGACAGGGGGCCTAACGCGGTCTATGGCTACACCTTC.

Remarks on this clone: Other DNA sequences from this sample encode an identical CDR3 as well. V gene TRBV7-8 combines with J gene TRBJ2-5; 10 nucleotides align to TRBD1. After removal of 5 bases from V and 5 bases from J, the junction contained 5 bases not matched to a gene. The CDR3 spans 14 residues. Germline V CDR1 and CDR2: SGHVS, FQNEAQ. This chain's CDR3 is CASSPTGGRETQYF. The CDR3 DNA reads TGTGCCAGCAGCCCGACAGGGGGCCGGGAGACCCAGTACTTC.

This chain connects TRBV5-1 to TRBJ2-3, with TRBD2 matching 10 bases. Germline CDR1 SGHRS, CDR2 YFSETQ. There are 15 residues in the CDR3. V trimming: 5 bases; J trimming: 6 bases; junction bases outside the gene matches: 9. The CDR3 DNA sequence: TGCGCCAGCAGTACAAGCGGGGGGGACGCTGATACGCAGTATTTT. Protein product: CASSTSGGDADTQYF.

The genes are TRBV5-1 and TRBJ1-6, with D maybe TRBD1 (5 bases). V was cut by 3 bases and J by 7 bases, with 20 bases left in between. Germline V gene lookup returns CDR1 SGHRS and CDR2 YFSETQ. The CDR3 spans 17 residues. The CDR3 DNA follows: TGCGCCAGCAGCTCGGATCAGGACAAAGGGCTCAATTCACCCCTCCACTTT. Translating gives CASSSDQDKGLNSPLHF.

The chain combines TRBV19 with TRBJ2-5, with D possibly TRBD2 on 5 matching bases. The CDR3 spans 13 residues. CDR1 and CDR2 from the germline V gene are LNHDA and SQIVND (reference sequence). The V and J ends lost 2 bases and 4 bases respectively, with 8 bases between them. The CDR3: CASSIYEGETQYF. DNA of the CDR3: TGTGCCAGTAGTATATACGAGGGAGAGACCCAGTACTTC.

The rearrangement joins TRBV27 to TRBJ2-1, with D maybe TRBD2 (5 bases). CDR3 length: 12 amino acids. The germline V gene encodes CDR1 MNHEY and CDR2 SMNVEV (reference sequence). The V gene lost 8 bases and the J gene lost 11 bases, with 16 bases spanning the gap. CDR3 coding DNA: TGTGCCAGCGAAACCGCACTAGGGAAGCAGTTCTTC. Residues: CASETALGKQFF.

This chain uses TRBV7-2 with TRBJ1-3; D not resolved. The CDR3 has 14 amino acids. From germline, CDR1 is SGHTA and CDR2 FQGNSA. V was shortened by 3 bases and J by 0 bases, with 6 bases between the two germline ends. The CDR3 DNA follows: TGTGCCAGCAGCTTTTCGGTCTCTGGAAACACCATATATTTT. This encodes CASSFSVSGNTIYF.

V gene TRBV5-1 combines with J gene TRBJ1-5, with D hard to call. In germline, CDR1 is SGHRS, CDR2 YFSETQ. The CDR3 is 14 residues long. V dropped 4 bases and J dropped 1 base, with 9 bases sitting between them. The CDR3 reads CASSPNISNQPQHF. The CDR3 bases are TGCGCCAGCAGCCCAAACATAAGCAATCAGCCCCAGCATTTT. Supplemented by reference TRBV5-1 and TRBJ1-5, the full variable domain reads KAGVTQTPRYLIKTRGQQVTLSCSPISGHRSVSWYQQTPGQGLQFLFEYFSETQRNKGNFPGRFSGRQFSNSRSEMNVSTLELGDSALYLCASSPNISNQPQHFGDGTRLSIL.

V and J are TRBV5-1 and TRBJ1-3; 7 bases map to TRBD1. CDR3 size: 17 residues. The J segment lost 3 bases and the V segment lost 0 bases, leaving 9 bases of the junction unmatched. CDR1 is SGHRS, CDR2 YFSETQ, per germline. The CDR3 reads CASSLVEQGVFGNTIYF. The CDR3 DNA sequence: TGCGCCAGCAGCTTGGTGGAGCAGGGGGTATTTGGAAACACCATATATTTT.

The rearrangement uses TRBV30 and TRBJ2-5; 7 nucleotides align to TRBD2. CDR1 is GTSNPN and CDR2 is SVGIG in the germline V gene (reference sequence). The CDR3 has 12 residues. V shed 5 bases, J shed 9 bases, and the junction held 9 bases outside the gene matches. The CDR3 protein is CAWSGGSRAQYF. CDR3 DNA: TGTGCCTGGTCGGGGGGTTCCAGGGCCCAGTACTTC. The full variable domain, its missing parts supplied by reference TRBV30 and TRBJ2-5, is SQTIHQWPATLVQPVGSPLSLECTVEGTSNPNLYWYRQAAGRGLQLLFYSVGIGQISSEVPQNLSASRPQDRQFILSSKKLLLSDSGFYLCAWSGGSRAQYFGPGTRLLVL.

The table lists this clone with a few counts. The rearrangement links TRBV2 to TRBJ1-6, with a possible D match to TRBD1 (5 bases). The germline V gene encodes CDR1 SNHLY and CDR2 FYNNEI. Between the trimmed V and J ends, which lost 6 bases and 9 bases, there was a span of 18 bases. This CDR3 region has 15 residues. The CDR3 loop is CASRTSTGGASPLHF. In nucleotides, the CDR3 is TGTGCCAGCAGGACCTCGACCGGGGGTGCTTCACCCCTCCACTTT.

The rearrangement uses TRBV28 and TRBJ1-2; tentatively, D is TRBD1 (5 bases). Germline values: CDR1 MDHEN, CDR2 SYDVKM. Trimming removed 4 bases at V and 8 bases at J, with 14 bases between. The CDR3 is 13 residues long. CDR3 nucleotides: TGTGCCAGCAGTTCCAGGGTAGGATACGGCTACACCTTC. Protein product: CASSSRVGYGYTF.